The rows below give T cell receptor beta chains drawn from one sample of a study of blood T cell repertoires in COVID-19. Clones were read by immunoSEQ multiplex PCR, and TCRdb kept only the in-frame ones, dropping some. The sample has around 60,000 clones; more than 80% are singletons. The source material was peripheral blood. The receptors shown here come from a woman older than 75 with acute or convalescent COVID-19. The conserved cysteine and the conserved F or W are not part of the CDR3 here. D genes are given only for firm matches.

cdr3_aa: ASSYPTGDGYGYT
j_call: TRBJ1-2
v_call: TRBV28
d_call: TRBD1

cdr3_aa: ASSFRLSTSTDTQY
j_call: TRBJ2-3
v_call: TRBV5-1
d_call: NA

cdr3_aa: AWSEQGSYGYT
j_call: TRBJ1-2
v_call: TRBV30
d_call: NA

cdr3_aa: ASSGGDHGYT
j_call: TRBJ1-2
v_call: TRBV12-3/TRBV12-4
d_call: NA

cdr3_aa: ASTPPENYGYT
j_call: TRBJ1-2
v_call: TRBV28
d_call: NA

cdr3_aa: ASSLGPLGHEQY
j_call: TRBJ2-7
v_call: TRBV11-2
d_call: NA

cdr3_aa: ASSVEGVGYGYT
j_call: TRBJ1-2
v_call: TRBV9
d_call: NA

cdr3_aa: ASSPGLAGGYGTGELF
j_call: TRBJ2-2
v_call: TRBV7-7
d_call: TRBD2

cdr3_aa: ASSPGTGSGTNVLT
j_call: TRBJ2-6
v_call: TRBV18
d_call: TRBD1

cdr3_aa: ATSDLTGRAVHEQF
j_call: TRBJ2-1
v_call: TRBV24-1
d_call: TRBD2

cdr3_aa: AWSVQGRGVLAEQY
j_call: TRBJ2-7
v_call: TRBV30
d_call: NA

cdr3_aa: AWSGQGGLVEAF
j_call: TRBJ1-1
v_call: TRBV30
d_call: TRBD1

cdr3_aa: ASSILYTEAF
j_call: TRBJ1-1
v_call: TRBV19
d_call: NA

cdr3_aa: ATSGQGIGNQPQH
j_call: TRBJ1-5
v_call: TRBV24-1
d_call: NA

cdr3_aa: ASSRTFERGGRNEQF
j_call: TRBJ2-1
v_call: TRBV4-1
d_call: TRBD2

cdr3_aa: ASNFWRQGGYGYT
j_call: TRBJ1-2
v_call: TRBV3-1/TRBV3-2
d_call: TRBD1

cdr3_aa: ARSGAGPICKENIQY
j_call: TRBJ2-4
v_call: TRBV3-1/TRBV3-2
d_call: TRBD2

cdr3_aa: SAPGLDNEKLF
j_call: TRBJ1-4
v_call: TRBV29-1
d_call: NA

cdr3_aa: ASRISSTDTQY
j_call: TRBJ2-3
v_call: TRBV19
d_call: NA

cdr3_aa: ASSPRWGLTSTDTQY
j_call: TRBJ2-3
v_call: TRBV5-6
d_call: NA

cdr3_aa: ASSSGGGDEQF
j_call: TRBJ2-1
v_call: TRBV28
d_call: NA

cdr3_aa: ASSLSSLSEQF
j_call: TRBJ2-1
v_call: TRBV7-3
d_call: NA

cdr3_aa: ASSPLQGARADGYT
j_call: TRBJ1-2
v_call: TRBV3-1/TRBV3-2
d_call: TRBD1

cdr3_aa: SASRLAGGTDTQY
j_call: TRBJ2-3
v_call: TRBV20-1
d_call: TRBD2

cdr3_aa: ASSLVPEGVNTEAF
j_call: TRBJ1-1
v_call: TRBV5-1
d_call: NA

cdr3_aa: ASRWDRGPNYGYT
j_call: TRBJ1-2
v_call: TRBV6-5
d_call: TRBD1

cdr3_aa: ASSESMASGNEQY
j_call: TRBJ2-7
v_call: TRBV10-1
d_call: TRBD2

cdr3_aa: ASSPTGTWGAF
j_call: TRBJ1-1
v_call: TRBV27
d_call: TRBD1

cdr3_aa: VGGREAGEQF
j_call: TRBJ2-1
v_call: TRBV7-9
d_call: TRBD2

cdr3_aa: ASSLVVAGGFSSYNEQF
j_call: TRBJ2-1
v_call: TRBV7-6
d_call: TRBD2

cdr3_aa: ASSSDRTINEQY
j_call: TRBJ2-7
v_call: TRBV5-1
d_call: NA

cdr3_aa: AIRPDTGGSYEQY
j_call: TRBJ2-7
v_call: TRBV10-3
d_call: TRBD1

cdr3_aa: ASSFSPGAPYEQY
j_call: TRBJ2-7
v_call: TRBV27
d_call: NA

cdr3_aa: ASSLGGTFYNEQF
j_call: TRBJ2-1
v_call: TRBV5-1
d_call: NA

cdr3_aa: ASTHGQGGGQPQH
j_call: TRBJ1-5
v_call: TRBV19
d_call: TRBD1

cdr3_aa: ASSPWTSVGTDTQY
j_call: TRBJ2-3
v_call: TRBV9
d_call: TRBD2

cdr3_aa: SAWTGEQY
j_call: TRBJ2-7
v_call: TRBV20-1
d_call: NA

cdr3_aa: ASSLSPGTGVYEQY
j_call: TRBJ2-7
v_call: TRBV7-6
d_call: TRBD1

cdr3_aa: ASSQDETTYNEQF
j_call: TRBJ2-1
v_call: TRBV3-1/TRBV3-2
d_call: NA

cdr3_aa: ASRGAGNTIY
j_call: TRBJ1-3
v_call: TRBV6-5
d_call: NA